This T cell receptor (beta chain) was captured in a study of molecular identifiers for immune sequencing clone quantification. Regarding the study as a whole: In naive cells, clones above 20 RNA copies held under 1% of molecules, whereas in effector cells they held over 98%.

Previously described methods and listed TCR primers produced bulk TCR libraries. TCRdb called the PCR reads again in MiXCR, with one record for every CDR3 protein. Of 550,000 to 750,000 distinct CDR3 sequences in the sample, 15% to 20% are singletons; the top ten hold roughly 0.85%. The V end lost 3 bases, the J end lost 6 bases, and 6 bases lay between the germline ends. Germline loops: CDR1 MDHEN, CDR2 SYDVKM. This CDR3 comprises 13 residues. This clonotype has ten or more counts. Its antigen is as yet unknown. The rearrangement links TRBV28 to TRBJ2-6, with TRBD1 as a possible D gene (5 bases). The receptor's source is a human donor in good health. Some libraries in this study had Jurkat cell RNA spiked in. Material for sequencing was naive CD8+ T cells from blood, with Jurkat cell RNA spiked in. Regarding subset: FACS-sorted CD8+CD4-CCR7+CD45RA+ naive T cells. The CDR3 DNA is TGTGCCAGCAGTTTTGGACAGGCCAACGTCCTGACTTTC. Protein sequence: CASSFGQANVLTF.